This is a list of T cell receptor beta chains from one sample in a study of cytomegalovirus exposure and HLA in healthy donors. Using immunoSEQ multiplex PCR, the repertoire was profiled, and TCRdb retains in-frame clones only, with some absent. The sample has roughly 250,000 clones, roughly two thirds seen once. Sequenced: PBMCs. These receptor sequences come from a female donor in good health and CMV-seronegative. The CDR3 runs from the conserved cysteine through the conserved F or W. A D gene is named only where the DNA matches it firmly. Clone size appears in some rows only: once, few, many, or a class for an expanded clone.

J gene	D gene	CDR3 length	clone size	V gene	CDR3 DNA	CDR3 protein
TRBJ1-5	.	16	.	TRBV7-8	TGTGCCAGCAGCTTAGAGGGACTTTATAGCAATCAGCCCCAGCATTTT	CASSLEGLYSNQPQHF
TRBJ2-1	TRBD2	16	few	TRBV7-9	TGTGCCAGCAGGAGACTAGCGCCAAGCTCCTACAATGAGCAGTTCTTC	CASRRLAPSSYNEQFF
TRBJ1-5	TRBD1	15	few	TRBV7-9	TGTGCCAGCAGCTCCGGGACAGGGGAATATCAGCCCCAGCATTTT	CASSSGTGEYQPQHF
TRBJ2-1	.	14	.	TRBV4-1	TGCGCCAGCAGCCAAGATCGGGTCCCCGGTGAGCAGTTCTTC	CASSQDRVPGEQFF
TRBJ2-7	.	15	.	TRBV19	TGTGCCAGTAGTGAGCTGGGGACACCCACCTACGAGCAGTACTTC	CASSELGTPTYEQYF
TRBJ2-7	TRBD2	16	.	TRBV4-1	TGCGCCAGCAGCCATTCCCCCGGGACTAGCAATCTCGAGCAGTACTTC	CASSHSPGTSNLEQYF
TRBJ2-2	.	14	.	TRBV5-1	TGCGCCAGCAGCTTGGGAGGGCGCACCGGGGAGCTGTTTTTT	CASSLGGRTGELFF
TRBJ2-1	TRBD2	15	.	TRBV6-5	TGTGCCAGCAGTTACGCGGGAGTAACCTACAATGAGCAGTTCTTC	CASSYAGVTYNEQFF
TRBJ1-1	.	14	.	TRBV5-4	TGTGCCAGCAGCTATGGCCAGGGGAACACTGAAGCTTTCTTT	CASSYGQGNTEAFF
TRBJ2-7	.	15	.	TRBV11-3	TGTGCCAGCAGCCAAAGCGGGACAATTGGGAACGAGCAGTACTTC	CASSQSGTIGNEQYF
TRBJ2-7	TRBD1	15	.	TRBV28	TGTGCCAGCAGTGCCCCGGGACAGGGGATCTACGAGCAGTACTTC	CASSAPGQGIYEQYF
TRBJ1-2	TRBD1	13	few	TRBV25-1	TGTGCCAGCAGAGGAGGGGGCGCGATCGGCTACACCTTC	CASRGGGAIGYTF
TRBJ2-5	.	15	few	TRBV9	TGTGCCAGCAGCCCCCGGCGGAAGCTCGGGGAGACCCAGTACTTC	CASSPRRKLGETQYF
TRBJ1-5	.	13	.	TRBV2	TGTGCCAGCAGAACCACAGGGAATCAGCCCCAGCATTTT	CASRTTGNQPQHF
TRBJ2-1	.	12	.	TRBV6-1	TGTGCCGGGTCCCGGGACTACAATGAGCAGTTCTTC	CAGSRDYNEQFF
TRBJ2-1	TRBD2	15	.	TRBV28	TGTGCCAGCAGTTTTGCGGGAGGGCCTGTCTATGAGCAGTTCTTC	CASSFAGGPVYEQFF
TRBJ2-2	.	15	few	TRBV6-4	TGTGCCAGCAGTGACTCGAATCGGGAGAGCGGGGAGCTGTTTTTT	CASSDSNRESGELFF
TRBJ2-3	TRBD2	14	.	TRBV6-6	TGTGCCAGCAGCCCGACTAGCGGCACAGATACGCAGTATTTT	CASSPTSGTDTQYF
TRBJ1-2	TRBD1	16	.	TRBV4-1	TGCGCCAGCAGCCGCCGGGACAGGCCCCAGTGGTATGGCTACACCTTC	CASSRRDRPQWYGYTF
TRBJ1-5	TRBD1	14	.	TRBV4-1	TGCGCCAGCAGCCAGGGGACAGTGTTTCAGCCCCAGCATTTT	CASSQGTVFQPQHF
TRBJ2-6	.	18	once	TRBV7-9	TGTGCCAGCAGCCCCCTCGGAGGGACCTTGGGGGGGGCCAACGTCCTGACTTTC	CASSPLGGTLGGANVLTF
TRBJ2-1	.	13	.	TRBV11-3	TGTGCCAGCAGCACCCACGGAGACGGTGAGCAGTTCTTC	CASSTHGDGEQFF
TRBJ2-1	TRBD2	15	few	TRBV19	TGTGCCAGTAGTATAGACTCCGGGGGGGGAAAGAAGCAGTTCTTC	CASSIDSGGGKKQFF
TRBJ1-1	.	13	.	TRBV6-1	TGTGCCAGCAGTGAAGGGGAGAGCCGTGAAGCTTTCTTT	CASSEGESREAFF
TRBJ2-6	.	15	.	TRBV2	TGTGCCAGCACGAGCGGCTCTACTGGGGCCAACGTCCTGACTTTC	CASTSGSTGANVLTF
TRBJ2-5	.	13	.	TRBV19	TGTGCCAGTAGTATACGGGACCAAGAGACCCAGTACTTC	CASSIRDQETQYF
TRBJ1-6	TRBD1	16	.	TRBV5-4	TGTGCCAGCAGCTTGGAGGGGACAGTGGGTAATTCACCCCTCCACTTT	CASSLEGTVGNSPLHF
TRBJ1-5	.	13	few	TRBV6-1	TGTGCCAGCATGTGGAGGGTCCGACAGCCCCAGCATTTT	CASMWRVRQPQHF
TRBJ1-3	.	11	.	TRBV10-3	TGTGCCATCAGATCGGGAAACACCATATATTTT	CAIRSGNTIYF
TRBJ2-5	.	17	.	TRBV21-1	TGTGCCAGCAGCGCAACAAAGGTACGGGGATTTAGGGAGACCCAGTACTTC	CASSATKVRGFRETQYF
TRBJ1-5	TRBD1	17	.	TRBV4-1	TGCGCCAGCAGTCAGGCCCCGTCGGGACAGGGTAATCAGCCCCAGCATTTT	CASSQAPSGQGNQPQHF
TRBJ2-1	.	15	.	TRBV7-8	TGTGCCAGCTTACCTAAGCCGAGCTCCTACAATGAGCAGTTCTTC	CASLPKPSSYNEQFF
TRBJ1-2	TRBD1	15	.	TRBV9	TGTGCCAGCAGCGTAGAGGGACAGTCGTACTATGGCTACACCTTC	CASSVEGQSYYGYTF
TRBJ1-1	TRBD1	15	few	TRBV11-2	TGTGCCAGCACCCCCAGTCGGGGGGACAGGGTGGGAGCTTTCTTT	CASTPSRGDRVGAFF
TRBJ1-2	TRBD1	14	.	TRBV28	TGTGCCTCCCTAGCCGGGACAGCAAACTATGGCTACACCTTC	CASLAGTANYGYTF
TRBJ2-7	.	15	.	TRBV13	TGTGCCAGCCGCCTTGATCCCAGCGGTCCCTACGAGCAGTACTTC	CASRLDPSGPYEQYF
TRBJ1-1	.	15	.	TRBV6-1	TGTGCCAGCCCCCCCCTTGTTTGGGGCAACACTGAAGCTTTCTTT	CASPPLVWGNTEAFF
TRBJ2-7	TRBD2	15	.	TRBV29-1	TGCAGCGCTGCGGGGACTAGCGGGGGCTCCTACGAGCAGTACTTC	CSAAGTSGGSYEQYF
TRBJ2-5	TRBD1	14	.	TRBV4-1	TGCGCCAGCAGCCCCACAGGGGCCCCATCGGAGCAGTACTTC	CASSPTGAPSEQYF
TRBJ2-3	TRBD2	15	.	TRBV27	TGTGCCAGCAGTTCGGGGTCTTCCCCCGGGGGGACGCAGTATTTT	CASSSGSSPGGTQYF
TRBJ2-7	TRBD1	15	.	TRBV5-1	TGCGCCAGCAGCTTGTCGGGACAGGGATCCTACGAGCAGTACTTC	CASSLSGQGSYEQYF
TRBJ1-1	.	15	.	TRBV5-1	TGCGCCAGCAGCTTGGGATGGCAGTTTAACACTGAAGCTTTCTTT	CASSLGWQFNTEAFF
TRBJ2-7	TRBD2	16	.	TRBV5-4	TGTGCCAGCAGCCTGGGAGCTGGCCACCCCGGGGGGGAGCAGTACTTC	CASSLGAGHPGGEQYF
TRBJ2-1	TRBD2	14	.	TRBV28	TGTGCCAGCAGTCCTACTAGCGGGGGCCCGGGGCAGTTCTTC	CASSPTSGGPGQFF
TRBJ2-1	TRBD2	16	.	TRBV10-3	TGTGCCATCAGCCTTATAGCGGGAGGGTCCTACAATGAGCAGTTCTTC	CAISLIAGGSYNEQFF
TRBJ1-1	.	15	few	TRBV4-1	TGCGCCAGCAGCCAAGGTCCGGTTATGAACACTGAAGCTTTCTTT	CASSQGPVMNTEAFF
TRBJ2-7	.	13	few	TRBV28	TGTGCCAGCGGTTCCCAGGGAATGTACGAGCAGTACTTC	CASGSQGMYEQYF
TRBJ2-5	.	13	.	TRBV13	TGTGCCAGCAGCTTAACCGCGAGAGAGACCCAGTACTTC	CASSLTARETQYF
TRBJ2-1	.	15	.	TRBV19	TGTGCCAGTAGTATAATAACGGGTGGTTACAATGAGCAGTTCTTC	CASSIITGGYNEQFF
TRBJ1-4	.	15	.	TRBV5-1	TGCGCCAGCAGCTTGGATACAGGGAAGATTGGAAAACTGTTTTTT	CASSLDTGKIGKLFF
TRBJ1-1	.	15	.	TRBV4-2	TGTGCCAGCAGCCAAGAATACCTAATAGACACTGAAGCTTTCTTT	CASSQEYLIDTEAFF
TRBJ2-5	TRBD2	14	few	TRBV27	TGTGCCAGTTCGGGACTAGCGATAGGAGAGACCCAGTACTTC	CASSGLAIGETQYF
TRBJ2-3	TRBD2	15	.	TRBV11-3	TGTGCCAGCAGCTTTCCGACTAGCGGGAGTTTGGGGCAGTATTTT	CASSFPTSGSLGQYF
TRBJ2-1	.	15	.	TRBV19	TGTGCCAGTAGTATGGTTGCGGAGGGTGCTGATGAGCAGTTCTTC	CASSMVAEGADEQFF
TRBJ2-3	TRBD2	17	few	TRBV30	TGTGCCTGGGATAACCCGGGACTAGCGGGGTCCACAGATACGCAGTATTTT	CAWDNPGLAGSTDTQYF